The entry that follows covers one TCR beta chain sequence. The V gene's germline CDR1 is LNHDA and CDR2 SQIVND (reference sequence). V lost 8 bases, J lost 10 bases, and 16 bases stayed unmatched. The CDR3 totals 14 residues. The data derive from a study of blood T cell repertoires in COVID-19. The wider study: From T cells, B-cell-depleted T cells, or PBMCs came the material, which was cDNA or gDNA.

Profiled with immunoSEQ multiplex PCR; TCRdb holds only in-frame clones, not every one. Altogether about 190,000 clones are present, over 75% being singletons, with the ten largest covering under 15%. Sequencing was done on a sample of peripheral blood. The chain combines TRBV19 with TRBJ2-7, with TRBD2 identical over 8 bases. This TCR came from a woman between 45 and 65 years old with acute or convalescent COVID-19. The CDR3 DNA reads TGTGCCAGTCGGCATACGGGGGGGCCCACGGAACAGTACTTC. Amino acids: CASRHTGGPTEQYF.